A single sample gave rise to the 17 T cell receptor beta chains below, sequenced in a study of blood T cell repertoires in COVID-19. Produced via immunoSEQ multiplex PCR; TCRdb's table is partial and in-frame only. Of roughly 150,000 clones listed, about 81% are singletons. Sequencing used PBMCs or T cells enriched from blood (not recorded which). Every receptor here comes from a man in his fifties who had recovered from COVID-19.

The rearrangement uses TRBV5-1 and TRBJ2-3, with D perhaps TRBD1 (5 bases). Germline V gene sequence: CDR1 SGHRS, CDR2 YFSETQ. V shed 1 base and J shed 2 bases, with 14 bases lying between them. CDR3 length equals 16 residues. In DNA, the CDR3 is TGCGCCAGCAGCTTGCAAATCAGGGATCCCACAGATACGCAGTATTTT. Protein sequence: CASSLQIRDPTDTQYF.

The chain recombines TRBV10-2 with TRBJ1-3, with 7 bases identical to TRBD1. V lost 8 bases and J lost 11; bases outside the gene matches: 6. The CDR3 is 11 amino acids. Germline V gene lookup returns CDR1 WSHSY and CDR2 SAAADI. The CDR3 DNA follows: TGCGCCAGCGGGACAGTTACCCCCATATATTTT. Translating gives CASGTVTPIYF.

The V call is TRBV5-5, the J call TRBJ2-3, with 7 bases matching TRBD2. V was clipped by 3 bases and J by 0 bases; unmatched bases: 7. This CDR3 is 16 amino acids long. Germline values: CDR1 SGHKS, CDR2 YYEKEE (reference sequence). The CDR3 nucleotides are TGTGCCAGCAGCTCTGGTTGGGGGGGAAGCACAGATACGCAGTATTTT. This translates into CASSSGWGGSTDTQYF.

This clone has only one observation. The V call is TRBV3-1 (or the pseudogene TRBV3-2), the J call TRBJ2-1; D perhaps matches TRBD1 (5 bases). The CDR3 is 15 residues long. V lost 2 bases to trimming and J lost 6 bases, with 14 bases between them. Per germline, CDR1 LGHDT and CDR2 YNNKEL (reference sequence). CDR3 in DNA: TGTGCCAGCAGCCAACCATCCCGTAGGGGCAATGAGCAGTTCTTC. Protein: CASSQPSRRGNEQFF.

The J gene is TRBJ2-5, the V gene TRBV7-9, with TRBD2 identical over 8 bases. The CDR3 is 16 residues long. J lost 5 bases, V lost 5 bases, and 13 bases had no gene match. Germline CDR1 reads SEHNR; CDR2 reads FQNEAQ (reference sequence). The CDR3 spells CASSPGAGGAGETQYF. CDR3 coding DNA: TGTGCCAGCAGCCCAGGGGCGGGGGGCGCGGGGGAGACCCAGTACTTC. The full variable domain, its missing parts supplied by reference TRBV7-9 and TRBJ2-5, is DTGVSQNPRHKITKRGQNVTFRCDPISEHNRLYWYRQTLGQGPEFLTYFQNEAQLEKSRLLSDRFSAERPKGSFSTLEIQRTEQGDSAMYLCASSPGAGGAGETQYFGPGTRLLVL.

This rearrangement joins TRBV18 to TRBJ1-1; TRBD1 matches at 10 bases. This CDR3 has 17 amino acids. Losses at the gene ends were 5 bases for V and 4 bases for J; bases not matched to a gene: 13. The germline V gene encodes CDR1 KGHSH and CDR2 LQKENI. The CDR3 sequence: CASSFGKTGGASTEAFF. The CDR3 nucleotides are TGTGCCAGCTCATTTGGGAAGACAGGGGGCGCGAGCACTGAAGCTTTCTTT. The full variable domain, with the rest looked up from reference TRBV18 and TRBJ1-1, is NAGVMQNPRHLVRRRGQEARLRCSPMKGHSHVYWYRQLPEEGLKFMVYLQKENIIDESGMPKERFSAEFPKEGPSILRIQQVVRGDSAAYFCASSFGKTGGASTEAFFGQGTRLTVV.

The chain has TRBV11-3 and TRBJ1-1; D may be TRBD1 (6 bases). Germline assignment: CDR1 SGHNT and CDR2 YENEEA. V lost 4 bases to trimming and J lost 8 bases, with 8 bases between them. CDR3 size: 11 residues. Here the CDR3 DNA reads TGTGCCAGCAGCTCCGGGACAGAAGCTTTCTTT. Protein: CASSSGTEAFF.

The V gene is TRBV19, the J gene TRBJ1-2; 7 nucleotides agree with TRBD1. With V trimmed by 2 bases and J by 5 bases, 8 bases remained unmatched. The germline gives CDR1 LNHDA, CDR2 SQIVND (reference sequence). This CDR3 contains 15 residues. The CDR3 loop is CASSIQAGGRYGYTF. DNA of the CDR3: TGTGCCAGTAGTATACAGGCAGGGGGAAGGTATGGCTACACCTTC.

The genes are TRBV2 and TRBJ1-5; 7 positions agree with TRBD1. Per germline, CDR1 SNHLY and CDR2 FYNNEI. This CDR3 has 15 amino acids. J gave up 0 bases and V 6 bases, and 5 bases lay outside the gene matches. CDR3 in DNA: TGTGCCAGCAGAAGACAGGGTAATAGCAATCAGCCCCAGCATTTT. Translating gives CASRRQGNSNQPQHF.

The V and J genes are TRBV12-5 and TRBJ1-5; the D gene is possibly TRBD1 (5 bases). The length of the CDR3 is 15 residues. Germline CDR1 reads LGHNT; CDR2 reads FRNRAP. V was cut by 7 bases and J by 0 bases, with 13 bases left in between. The CDR3 is CASASPDSSNQPQHF. The CDR3 nucleotides read TGTGCTAGTGCGAGCCCCGACAGTAGCAATCAGCCCCAGCATTTT. Full variable domain (outside the CDR3, taken from reference TRBV12-5 and TRBJ1-5): DARVTQTPRHKVTEMGQEVTMRCQPILGHNTVFWYRQTMMQGLELLAYFRNRAPLDDSGMPKDRFSAEMPDATLATLKIQPSEPRDSAVYFCASASPDSSNQPQHFGDGTRLSIL.

The chain uses TRBV10-1 and TRBJ1-5, with a tentative D call TRBD1 (5 bases). Trimming pared 6 bases from V and 4 bases from J, leaving 16 bases between. The CDR3 covers 15 residues. Germline assignment: CDR1 WNHNN and CDR2 SYGVQD (reference sequence). CDR3 coding DNA: TGCGCCAGCAGAAAGGCAGGGAAGGAGAATCAGCCCCAGCATTTT. This translates into CASRKAGKENQPQHF.

This chain uses TRBV6-2 or TRBV6-3 with TRBJ1-1, with D perhaps TRBD1 (6 bases). Trimming pared 6 bases from V and 0 bases from J, leaving 17 bases between. CDR1 is MNHEY, CDR2 SVGEGT, per germline. The CDR3 runs to 16 residues. CDR3: CASSRPGGAMNTEAFF. The CDR3 nucleotides are TGTGCCAGCAGCCGTCCGGGGGGCGCTATGAACACTGAAGCTTTCTTT.

V usage is TRBV24-1 and J usage is TRBJ1-5; D uncertain. Germline V CDR1 and CDR2: KGHDR, SFDVKD. The CDR3 is made up of 13 amino acids. Trimming cost V 6 bases and J 3 bases, with 8 bases left between them. CDR3: CATSRGNNQPQHF. The CDR3 DNA reads TGTGCCACCAGTCGAGGGAACAATCAGCCCCAGCATTTT.

The chain employs TRBV18 and TRBJ2-3; tentative D call: TRBD2 (6 bases). Germline V gene data show CDR1 as KGHSH and CDR2 as LQKENI. This CDR3 region has 16 residues. With 5 bases removed from V and 1 base from J, the gap between germline ends came to 16 bases. Here the CDR3 DNA reads TGTGCCAGCTCATCGGGACTTAGCCCCCGCACAGATACGCAGTATTTT. This gives the protein CASSSGLSPRTDTQYF.

The CDR3, as DNA: TGTGCCAGCAGCTTACAGGGGGCGTCCTCTGAAGCTTTCTTT. It specifies CASSLQGASSEAFF. The rearrangement joins TRBV7-9 to TRBJ1-1; TRBD1 matches 8 bases. J lost 6 bases, V lost 2 bases, and 5 bases had no gene match. The germline CDR1 and CDR2 sequences are SEHNR and FQNEAQ (reference sequence). This CDR3 is built from 14 residues.

J is TRBJ2-5 and V is TRBV27; maybe TRBD2 (7 bases). The CDR3 runs to 15 residues. Trimming removed 8 bases at V and 2 bases at J, with 18 bases between. Germline V gene data show CDR1 as MNHEY and CDR2 as SMNVEV (reference sequence). Written as DNA, the CDR3 is TGTGCCAGCCGGGGGGCTAGCGGAGATCAAGAGACCCAGTACTTC. Protein: CASRGASGDQETQYF.

This chain connects TRBV6-5 to TRBJ1-4; 7 nucleotides line up with TRBD1. The ends lost 6 bases at V and 7 bases at J; junction bases unmatched: 8. This CDR3 is built from 14 residues. The germline CDR1 and CDR2 sequences are MNHEY and SVGAGI. CDR3 DNA sequence: TGTGCCAGCAGGACAGGGTCAGTAGGTGAAAAACTGTTTTTT. As protein: CASRTGSVGEKLFF.